This TCR beta chain comes out of a study of blood T cells in healthy people across ages. Germline values: CDR1 MGHRA, CDR2 YSYEKL. CDR3 size: 14 residues. V dropped 2 bases and J dropped 5 bases, with 9 bases sitting between them. With a J-beta primer mix and a sample-barcoded 5' primer, a second PCR ran about 7 to 12 cycles. TCRdb called the 5' RACE reads again in MiXCR, with one record for every CDR3 protein. The table shows roughly 1 million distinct CDR3 sequences, with under 30% occurring only once. These data were likewise used in another study, on T cells of mothers and their children.

This clonotype was obtained from a girl aged 2 to 10 in good health. This chain joins TRBV4-1 and TRBJ2-2; D call uncertain. Sequenced material: blood. The CDR3 reads CASSQNLETGELFF. The CDR3 region has the DNA TGCGCCAGCAGCCAAAACCTCGAAACCGGGGAGCTGTTTTTT.